This section outlines one T cell receptor (beta chain) sequence together with its context. Its recognized antigen is unknown. Per-base quality was not reported, and no clone a single base away is much larger than it. The library was produced with the immunoSEQ multiplex PCR assay. For the multiplex PCR, a mixture combining 60 forward primers for TCR Vbeta segments and 13 reverse primers for TCR Jbeta segments was used. Amplification of the CDR3 region of rearranged TCR beta genes was performed with a multiplex PCR assay on genomic DNA. The Illumina HiSeq System was used to sequence the amplified TCR beta libraries as 87-base-pair reads. On the study's bioinformatics: A later analysis tallied around 80 million unique TCR beta chains across the 640 or so repertoires, and around 10 million of those chains were shared by two or more donors. Raw reads were error-corrected and collapsed into unique sequences by a nearest-neighbor algorithm in which closely related sequences were merged to remove PCR and sequencing errors. CDR3 sequences were aligned to IMGT reference sequences to assign V, D and J gene segments. For a sequence to be retained, at least a six-nucleotide match to both a V gene segment and a J gene segment was required. A rearrangement counted as productive if the CDR3 had no stop codons and remained in frame with V and J, and every other rearrangement counted as non-productive. CDR3 was defined by IMGT convention, running from the second conserved V-encoded cysteine to the conserved J-encoded phenylalanine. The earlier analysis of fewer than 750 of the donors excluded sequences that lacked an unambiguous match to a single V gene segment. In an earlier analysis of roughly 600 of the donors, a V segment was called functional when productive rearrangements were above 56.7%, and segregating when the standard deviation between donors exceeded 5%. A statistical classification framework was built to diagnose cytomegalovirus status from the catalog of TCR beta chain sequences. In a later analysis, V and J genes were assigned by comparing TCR nucleotide sequences against IMGT/GENE-DB human TR gene sequences. Using the TCRdist pipeline, a later analysis assigned CDR3 sequences along with most-parsimonious VDJ recombination scenarios. A later analysis defined each TCR beta chain by its CDR3 amino acid sequence plus V-gene family, and excluded reads lacking a unique V-gene family. As a way to deal with suspected cross-contamination and a sequencing artifact, a later analysis dropped 450 to 600 nucleotide sequences that were highly shared and had low generation probability. In a later analysis, a clonal expansion index for each public chain was calculated from normalized within-repertoire ranks of inferred template counts. Generation probabilities in a later analysis came from a VDJ recombination model fitted to out-of-frame rearrangements, and those results were checked against IGoR. Hypergeometric tests were used in a later analysis to score TCR-TCR, TCR-HLA and TCR-CMV co-occurrence, with a repertoire-size bias correction applied to the TCR pairs. A later analysis estimated false discovery rates by permuting HLA or CMV assignments 20 times. In a later analysis, co-occurring TCRs were grouped using DBSCAN, with TCRdist sequence similarity added in when clustering inside HLA-allele-positive subsets. Repertoires with fewer than 30,000 or more than 120,000 public chains were left out of co-occurrence clustering, as were about five repertoires with anomalous nucleotide sharing. TCRdb provides this immuneACCESS table in a form limited to in-frame rearrangements. Some clones are lacking; in checked studies, under half of them reflect an unresolved V gene, and why the rest are absent is not known. V, J and clone size are those of that table, while D and trimming were read from the DNA. The sample contains approximately 200,000 clones, 82% of them found a single time. The ten largest clones add up to 6.5% of the sample.

The cohort was made up of around 720 healthy bone marrow donors. At the time of sampling, all cohort members were nominally healthy, though unrecorded immune exposures were likely present. The donor was CMV seropositive and belonged to the group of over 250 seropositive cohort members. A peripheral blood sample was collected from each donor, and TCR beta sequencing was performed on peripheral blood mononuclear cells. Genomic DNA extraction from the blood cell samples was performed with the Qiagen DNeasy Blood Extraction Kit. Spanning cysteine to phenylalanine, the CDR3 consists of 15 amino acids. Only the CDR3 DNA is retained, 45 bases long and in frame from the first base. For CDR1 and CDR2, the germline V gene lists MDHEN and SYDVKM. The germline V end is reduced by 6 bases and the J end by 6 bases; junction bases left unmatched: 7. The data derive from a study of cytomegalovirus exposure and HLA in healthy donors (dated by TCRdb to 2016 to 2017). As for the study more broadly: An earlier analysis of approximately 590 of the donors reported 250 to 300 Gb of sequence data and some 120 million unique TCR beta sequences from about 179 million T cells. An earlier analysis of several hundred of the donors applied high-throughput TCR beta sequencing to assess whether each TCR beta V gene segment acted as functional or pseudogenic. To study patterns of TCR occurrence, a later analysis re-analyzed previously published TCR beta repertoires from under 750 donors and added high-resolution HLA genotyping. Across under 500 genotyped donors of the cohort, an average of approximately 240,000 unique TCR beta nucleotide sequences per donor were sequenced, and roughly 17% of those sequences were non-productive. An early release covering roughly 600 HLA-typed donors comprised roughly 300 gigabases of sequencing data and tens of millions of unique TCR sequences. Genome-wide SNP genotypes for about 60% of the roughly 670 donors were used in a later genetic analysis, which treated that subset as a discovery cohort. Donor age, sex, ethnicity and CMV serostatus were compiled alongside the repertoire data. The study aimed to test whether signatures of past pathogen exposure could be identified by cataloging public T cell receptors. Roughly five DR-DQ haplotypes were handled as single units for association and clustering because linkage in the cohort was strong. HLA typing included class I and class II loci at four-digit resolution. Typing coverage varied by locus: about 620-640 donors for A, B, C, DRB1 and DQB1; roughly 560 for DQA1; over 600 for DPA1; approximately 470 for DPB1. To predict cytomegalovirus infection status, the study combined high-throughput TCR immunosequencing, statistical association of individual TCRs with disease status, and machine learning. A separate validation cohort of about 110 different subjects was used in addition to the roughly 700-subject first cohort. Rather than using new phenotypic data, the later analysis identified candidate immune exposures from TCR beta sequences and from how often those sequences occurred across donors. The study used immunosequencing to profile the T cell repertoires of hundreds of subjects and linked those repertoires to cytomegalovirus serostatus. Every repertoire in the discovery cohort had been generated on one and the same sequencing platform. Of the roughly 410 genotyped donors, over 80% were placed in the genetic ancestry cluster associated with self-reported Caucasian donors. Overall study outcomes, separate from this receptor: Broadly in line with IMGT annotations, most TCR beta V segments showed up in productive rearrangements about 90% or about 30% of the time in an earlier analysis of several hundred of the donors. Because some donors lacked HLA typing at each locus, the association tests relied only on the typed subset. Across donors, most TCR sequences were observed very rarely, whereas some public TCRs were present in many individuals. Several of the top co-occurrence clusters appeared to be linked to parvovirus B19, influenza, CMV and Epstein-Barr virus, according to a later analysis. Because counts were too low, some 17 rarely observed V segments, including chromosome 9 orphons, were left out of the earlier analysis of a few hundred of the donors. At a false discovery rate of 0.05, a later analysis linked under 20,000 TCR beta sequences to specific HLA alleles. A later analysis found that most CMV-associated TCR beta chains appeared HLA-restricted, with HLA associations seemingly driven largely by CMV exposure. In a later analysis, TCR association rates were found to vary across HLA loci, with the most associated TCRs seen for DRB1 alleles and the fewest for HLA-C alleles. In both the original and validation cohorts, the classifier was reported to diagnose cytomegalovirus status with high specificity and sensitivity. The 87-base-pair reads could not distinguish some IMGT-functional V segments, including TRBV6-2 and TRBV6-3, so those segments were excluded. CMV serostatus was the only immune exposure information available for the cohort. In a later analysis, HLA-associated TCR beta chains showed more clonal expansion and lower generation probabilities than non-associated chains that were equally common. A group of highly shared sequence variants was considered likely to be a technical artifact of the sequencing pipeline. A further reported finding was that TCR beta sequences accurately predicted the HLA-A and HLA-B alleles for most subjects in the first cohort. When HLA alleles, especially DR and DQ, strongly co-occurred, TCR associations were difficult to assign to individual alleles. Three of the identified cytomegalovirus-associated TCR beta chains were confirmed in vitro to be specific for cytomegalovirus antigens. It was suggested by the authors that the approach could potentially be generalized to other disease states and immunological phenotypes. The cohort was sequenced for TCR beta chains only, and without alpha or paired-chain data the features that could be detected were limited. The study listed 150 to 200 TCR beta chains as associated with cytomegalovirus. According to a later genetic analysis, donors in an Asian-associated ancestry cluster had fewer N-insertions in productive TCRs than the approximately 700-donor mean. A later genetic analysis associated a missense DCLRE1C variant with V-gene and J-gene trimming of TCR beta chains, and an independent cohort replicated the association. The presence/absence analyses assumed that sequencing depth was roughly uniform across donors, and that assumption may not be true. Linkage disequilibrium might explain the correlated functional status among segregating V segments, but an unknown experimental factor could not be excluded.

What was sequenced was PBMCs. The V and J segments used are TRBV28 and TRBJ1-4, and 10 junction bases match TRBD1. The receptor was derived from a woman between 45 and 65 years old in good health and CMV-seropositive. CDR3 protein: CASRLPGQGYEKLFF. The DNA reads TGTGCCAGCAGGCTACCGGGACAGGGGTATGAAAAACTGTTTTTT.